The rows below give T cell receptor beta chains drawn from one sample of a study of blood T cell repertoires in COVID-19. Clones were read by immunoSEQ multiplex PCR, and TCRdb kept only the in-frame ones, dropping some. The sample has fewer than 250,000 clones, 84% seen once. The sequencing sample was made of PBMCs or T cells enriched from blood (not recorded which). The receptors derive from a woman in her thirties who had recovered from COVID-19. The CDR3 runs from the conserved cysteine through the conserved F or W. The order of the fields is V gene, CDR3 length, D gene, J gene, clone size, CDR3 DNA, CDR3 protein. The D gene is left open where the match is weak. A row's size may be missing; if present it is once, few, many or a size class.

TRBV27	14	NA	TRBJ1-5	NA	TGTGCCAGCAGTCCTCAAAGGGGGAATCAGCCCCAGCATTTT	CASSPQRGNQPQHF
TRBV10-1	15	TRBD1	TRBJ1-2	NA	TGCGCCAGCAGCTCCGGGACAGGGATGTCCTATGGCTACACCTTC	CASSSGTGMSYGYTF
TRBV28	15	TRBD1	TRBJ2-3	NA	TGTGCCAGCAGCCTCGGACAGGGAACGGCAGATACGCAGTATTTT	CASSLGQGTADTQYF
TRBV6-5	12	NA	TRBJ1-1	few	TGTGCCAGCAGGCCTAGTATTGGTGAAGCTTTCTTT	CASRPSIGEAFF
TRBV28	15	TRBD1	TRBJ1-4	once	TGTGCCAGCAGCATATACTCAGGGGGTAATGAAAAACTGTTTTTT	CASSIYSGGNEKLFF
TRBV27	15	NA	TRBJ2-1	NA	TGTGCCAGCACCCCGACGGGAGTACTCTACAATGAGCAGTTCTTC	CASTPTGVLYNEQFF
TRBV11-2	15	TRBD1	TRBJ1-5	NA	TGTGCCAGCAGCTTAGGAGGCGGACAGGGCCAGCCCCAGCATTTT	CASSLGGGQGQPQHF
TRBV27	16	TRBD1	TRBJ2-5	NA	TGTGCCAGCAGACTTGGGACAGCTCTAGGCCAAGAGACCCAGTACTTC	CASRLGTALGQETQYF
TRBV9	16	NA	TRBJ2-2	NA	TGTGCCAGCAGCGTAGTCAGGGGAGCGAACACCGGGGAGCTGTTTTTT	CASSVVRGANTGELFF
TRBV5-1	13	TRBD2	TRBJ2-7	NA	TGCGCCAGCAGGAGGGAGGGCCCAGGCGAGCAGTACTTC	CASRREGPGEQYF
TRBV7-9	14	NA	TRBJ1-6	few	TGTGCCAGCAGCTTTGAGGGCTATAATTCACCCCTCCACTTT	CASSFEGYNSPLHF
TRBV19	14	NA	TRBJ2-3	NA	TGTGCCACCAGTATCGCGACAGAGACAGATACGCAGTATTTT	CATSIATETDTQYF
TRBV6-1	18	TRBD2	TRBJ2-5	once	TGTGCCAGCAGTGAAGCGCCCCCACTACTAGCGGGAGGTGAGACCCAGTACTTC	CASSEAPPLLAGGETQYF
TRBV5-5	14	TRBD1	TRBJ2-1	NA	TGTGCCAGCAGCGAGGGGACAGGGGGCAGGGAGCAGTTCTTC	CASSEGTGGREQFF
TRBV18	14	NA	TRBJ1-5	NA	TGTGCCAGCTCACCATCCGCCGGGGTTCAGCCCCAGCATTTT	CASSPSAGVQPQHF